This T cell receptor (beta chain) was captured by sequencing in a study of T cells after somatic rescue of genetic block. Germline V gene lookup returns CDR1 SEHNR and CDR2 FQNEAQ (reference sequence). V was cut by 4 bases and J by 0 bases, with 9 bases left in between. The CDR3 has 15 residues. Only in-frame clones appear in the TCRdb table, and some are missing; sequencing was by immunoSEQ multiplex PCR. The data show 60,000 to 75,000 clones, with 90% to 95% seen just once and about 3% held by the top ten. This clone was observed a few times. The sequencing input was peripheral blood mononuclear cells (PBMCs). The chain combines TRBV7-9 with TRBJ2-2; a possible D gene is TRBD1 (6 bases). The clonotype was recovered from a man aged 40-49 years. The CDR3 sequence is CASSSRTANTGELFF. CDR3 sequence (DNA): TGTGCCAGCAGCTCCCGGACAGCGAACACCGGGGAGCTGTTTTTT.